This T cell receptor (beta chain) is drawn from a study of T cell changes during pregnancy in multiple sclerosis. This clone came up once. V gave up 5 bases and J gave up 4 bases; unmatched junction bases: 10. The CDR3 has 15 amino acids. CDR1 and CDR2 from the germline V gene are SGHTA and FQGNSA. Clones were read by immunoSEQ multiplex PCR, and TCRdb kept only the in-frame ones, dropping some. The sample lists around 70,000 clones, over 80% occurring once. Here the sequenced sample was peripheral blood, taken before pregnancy. The source is a female donor with multiple sclerosis, enrolled in a pregnancy study. This sequence joins TRBV7-2 and TRBJ1-1; TRBD1 aligns across 7 bases. The CDR3 DNA reads TGTGCCAGCAGCCCTTTTCCTAGGGGGCGCACTGAAGCTTTCTTT. Protein sequence: CASSPFPRGRTEAFF.